This TCR beta chain comes out of a study of blood T cell repertoires in COVID-19. The table came from immunoSEQ multiplex PCR; TCRdb's copy has only in-frame clones and leaves some out. The table shows 450,000 or so clones, with 85% to 90% occurring only once. Germline assignment: CDR1 SEHNR and CDR2 FQNEAQ (reference sequence). Trimming cost V 1 base and J 0 bases; bases outside gene matches: 5. The CDR3 loop spans 17 amino acids. The TCR was taken from a man in his late teens or twenties with COVID-19, enrolled during active disease. The sample consisted of peripheral blood. The chain couples TRBV7-9 to TRBJ2-2, with 7 bases that match TRBD2. The CDR3 DNA is TGTGCCAGCAGCTTAGATGTGGGGGGGGCGAACACCGGGGAGCTGTTTTTT. It translates to CASSLDVGGANTGELFF.